This record concerns one T cell receptor (beta chain) sequence. Its antigen is unknown. This sample is part of a study of Ad26.COV2.S vaccination and SARS-CoV-2 variants. In the study overall: Doses of Ad26.COV2.S were injected into muscle once or twice, 56 days apart.

Study-wide points: People who got the vaccine had more spike-specific TCR breadth than people who got placebo. Vaccine and placebo recipients had comparable breadth of non-spike TCRs. The TCR breadth and depth analyses may have produced an underestimate of total T cell responses.

Trimming removed 4 bases from V and 0 bases from J, with 10 bases in between. Germline V CDR1 and CDR2: SGDLS, YYNGEE. This CDR3 is built from 14 residues. Libraries were prepared by immunoSEQ multiplex PCR; TCRdb keeps only in-frame clonotypes and omits some of them. The sample lists around 420,000 clones, 70% to 90% seen once, with less than 4% in the top ten. Specified treatment: some 20 received Ad26.COV2.S at low or high dose, single or two shots; about 5 received placebo; per-sample allocation not given. Samples were taken on day 63 after the first vaccine or placebo injection. Sequences were derived from peripheral blood, sampled in a trial of Ad26.COV2.S vaccine versus placebo. The receptor was derived from a person between 18 and 60 years old who received the Ad26.COV2.S COVID-19 vaccine or a placebo. The J gene is TRBJ1-1, the V gene TRBV9; D remains ambiguous. CDR3 region: CASSPRAVNTEAFF. CDR3 DNA: TGTGCCAGCAGCCCCAGAGCCGTGAACACTGAAGCTTTCTTT.